The 20 T cell receptor beta chains listed next were all sequenced from one sample in a study of patients and donors after allogeneic stem cell transplantation. TCRdb independently ran MiXCR on the RT-PCR reads; one entry per CDR3 protein. Of about 89,000 distinct CDR3 sequences listed, under 50% are singletons. Sequenced: blood, either unsorted or a sorted T cell fraction (not recorded which). The source is a human donor who was either an allogeneic HSCT recipient or a stem cell or donor lymphocyte infusion donor (not recorded which). It is not recorded whose cells these are; they may come from a transplant donor.

The rearrangement links TRBV12-3 or TRBV12-4 to TRBJ1-2; perhaps TRBD1 as D (5 bases). V dropped 3 bases and J dropped 5 bases, with 16 bases sitting between them. This CDR3 has 15 residues. The CDR3: CASSLRQGGAYGYTF. CDR3 DNA: TGTGCCAGCAGTTTGCGGCAGGGCGGGGCGTATGGCTACACCTTC.

The rearrangement uses TRBV12-3 or TRBV12-4 and TRBJ2-1; D gene ambiguous. V was pared by 6 bases and J by 8 bases, with 20 bases between. This CDR3 is 15 amino acids long. CDR3 coding DNA: TGTGCCAGCAGCTTCACTCAAAGGGCGACATATGAGCAGTTCTTC. It yields the protein CASSFTQRATYEQFF.

This rearrangement joins TRBV21-1 to TRBJ2-1. TRBV21-1 corresponds to a pseudogene. The CDR3 runs 14 residues. The CDR3 DNA reads as TGTGCCAGCAGCTACCGACGGATCTACAATGAGCAGTTCTTC. Amino acids: CASSYRRIYNEQFF.

V gene TRBV12-5 combines with J gene TRBJ2-1; D is uncertain. V was trimmed by 3 bases and J by 9 bases, leaving 6 bases between them. Germline loops: CDR1 LGHNT, CDR2 FRNRAP. The CDR3 length is 11 residues. The CDR3 region is CASGFGPEQFF. The CDR3 nucleotides read TGTGCTAGTGGTTTCGGGCCTGAGCAGTTCTTC.

The chain couples TRBV5-1 to TRBJ1-3; D unclear. Germline assignment: CDR1 SGHRS and CDR2 YFSETQ. The V end lost 5 bases, the J end lost 0 bases, and 9 bases lay between the germline ends. The CDR3 consists of 14 residues. The CDR3, as DNA: TGCGCCAGCAGACAAGGGTTCTCTGGAAACACCATATATTTT. It translates to CASRQGFSGNTIYF.

The chain joins TRBV6-6 to TRBJ1-2; 9 nucleotides agree with TRBD1. The CDR3 extends over 15 amino acids. Trimming took 2 bases from V and 3 from J; bases not matched to a gene: 4. CDR1 is MNHNY and CDR2 is SVGAGI in the germline V gene (reference sequence). The CDR3 bases are TGTGCCAGCAGTTACGACAGGGGGGTCGACTATGGCTACACCTTC. Its protein is CASSYDRGVDYGYTF.

The sample holds a few counts of this clonotype. The chain links TRBV5-1 to TRBJ1-2; D is undetermined. There are 15 residues in the CDR3. The germline CDR1 and CDR2 sequences are SGHRS and YFSETQ. V lost 0 bases and J 8 bases, leaving 17 bases between the germline ends. The CDR3 is CASSLAGYLELGYTF. The CDR3 nucleotides are TGCGCCAGCAGCTTGGCCGGATACCTAGAATTGGGCTACACCTTC. Looking up the rest from reference TRBV5-1 and TRBJ1-2 gives the full variable domain: KAGVTQTPRYLIKTRGQQVTLSCSPISGHRSVSWYQQTPGQGLQFLFEYFSETQRNKGNFPGRFSGRQFSNSRSEMNVSTLELGDSALYLCASSLAGYLELGYTFGSGTRLTVV.

This clonotype showed up just a few times. J is TRBJ1-4 and V is TRBV10-3; 7 bases match TRBD1. The CDR3 loop spans 14 amino acids. Germline lookup yields CDR1 ENHRY and CDR2 SYGVKD. J gave up 3 bases and V 3 bases, and 1 base lay outside the gene matches. CDR3 loop: CAISDGTANEKLFF. The CDR3 region has the DNA TGTGCCATCAGTGACGGGACAGCTAATGAAAAACTGTTTTTT.

The chain employs TRBV28 and TRBJ1-3; perhaps TRBD1 as D (5 bases). Germline lookup yields CDR1 MDHEN and CDR2 SYDVKM. V shed 6 bases and J shed 0 bases, with 9 bases lying between them. This CDR3 region has 14 residues. The CDR3 here is CASRQGHSGNTIYF. The CDR3, as DNA: TGTGCCAGCAGGCAGGGCCACTCTGGAAACACCATATATTTT.

Only a few counts were recorded for this clonotype. This chain links TRBV7-9 with TRBJ1-1, with D possibly being TRBD1 (5 bases). Germline CDR1 reads SEHNR; CDR2 reads FQNEAQ (reference sequence). Trimming pared 6 bases from V and 4 bases from J, leaving 12 bases between. The CDR3 is made up of 13 amino acids. The CDR3, as DNA: TGTGCCAGCAGAAGAACAGGCTCCACTGAAGCTTTCTTT. Translation: CASRRTGSTEAFF.

The rearrangement joins TRBV29-1 to TRBJ1-1; D is ambiguous. V lost 2 bases to trimming and J lost 5 bases, with 0 bases between them. The CDR3 is made up of 9 amino acids. Looked up from germline, CDR1 is SQVTM and CDR2 is ANQGSEA. Here the CDR3 reads CSVETEAFF. CDR3 nucleotides: TGCAGCGTTGAAACTGAAGCTTTCTTT. The whole variable domain, remainder taken from reference TRBV29-1 and TRBJ1-1, is SAVISQKPSRDICQRGTSLTIQCQVDSQVTMMFWYRQQPGQSLTLIATANQGSEATYESGFVIDKFPISRPNLTFSTLTVSNMSPEDSSIYLCSVETEAFFGQGTRLTVV.

Details on this clonotype: One junction end does not reproduce the germline sequence, and a read error may be involved. The J gene is TRBJ2-4, the V gene TRBV20-1; 10 bases map to TRBD1. The CDR3 has 11 residues. CDR1 DFQATT and CDR2 SNEGSKA come from the germline V gene (reference sequence). The CDR3 loop reads CSAVRQGALDF. The CDR3 DNA reads TGCAGTGCTGTAAGACAGGGGGCGTTGGACTTC.

The chain has TRBV4-3 and TRBJ1-2; D may be TRBD1 (5 bases). The CDR3 consists of 13 residues. CDR1 and CDR2 (germline): LGHNA, YSLEER. Trimming pared 0 bases from V and 8 bases from J, leaving 10 bases between. As DNA, the CDR3 is TGCGCCAGCAGCCAAGATGTACGGGGGGGCTACACCTTC. Protein sequence: CASSQDVRGGYTF.

This chain connects TRBV3-1 to TRBJ1-2; the match to TRBD1 covers 7 bases. CDR3 size: 15 residues. Losses at the gene ends were 0 bases for V and 4 bases for J; bases not matched to a gene: 5. The V gene's germline CDR1 is LGHDT and CDR2 YNNKEL (reference sequence). The CDR3 DNA sequence: TGTGCCAGCAGCCAAGAAGTAGGGGGCTCCTATGGCTACACCTTC. Amino acids: CASSQEVGGSYGYTF. Full variable domain (rest looked up from reference TRBV3-1 and TRBJ1-2): DTAVSQTPKYLVTQMGNDKSIKCEQNLGHDTMYWYKQDSKKFLKIMFSYNNKELIINETVPNRFSPKSPDKAHLNLHINSLELGDSAVYFCASSQEVGGSYGYTFGSGTRLTVV.

V usage is TRBV12-3 or TRBV12-4 and J usage is TRBJ2-7, with 12 bases that match TRBD2. Losses at the gene ends were 3 bases for V and 6 bases for J; bases not matched to a gene: 3. The length of the CDR3 is 14 residues. Here the CDR3 DNA reads TGTGCCAGCAGTTTGTCACTAGCGGGAGGCGAGCAGTACTTC. Its translation: CASSLSLAGGEQYF.

The chain recombines TRBV30 with TRBJ1-2, with D unclear. This CDR3 region has 14 residues. V lost 3 bases and J 1 base, leaving 12 bases between the germline ends. CDR1 is GTSNPN, CDR2 SVGIG, per germline (reference sequence). The CDR3 sequence is CAWRASGNNYGYTF. CDR3 nucleotide sequence: TGTGCCTGGAGGGCCTCCGGGAATAACTATGGCTACACCTTC.

This chain connects TRBV15 to TRBJ2-5; D gene unclear. The V end lost 3 bases, the J end lost 0 bases, and 8 bases lay between the germline ends. Germline CDR1 is LNHNV and CDR2 is YYDKDF (reference sequence). There are 14 residues in the CDR3. CDR3 loop: CATSSSLHQETQYF. CDR3 bases: TGTGCCACCAGCAGCTCACTCCACCAAGAGACCCAGTACTTC.

This CDR3 reads CASSQDSQRGTGELFF. DNA of the CDR3: TGCGCCAGCAGCCAAGATTCGCAAAGGGGAACCGGGGAGCTGTTTTTT. V is TRBV4-3 and J is TRBJ2-2; tentatively, D is TRBD1 (5 bases). V was pared by 0 bases and J by 5 bases, with 13 bases between. CDR1 is LGHNA, CDR2 YSLEER, per germline. CDR3 length: 16 amino acids.

The V call is TRBV4-3, the J call TRBJ1-1; 9 bases are a match to TRBD1. Germline V CDR1 and CDR2: LGHNA, YSLEER. This CDR3 is 15 amino acids long. The trim removed 3 bases at V and 9 bases at J, leaving 11 bases unmatched. CDR3: CASSQETGGAAQAFF. CDR3 bases: TGCGCCAGCAGCCAGGAGACAGGGGGTGCAGCCCAAGCTTTCTTT.

The chain's CDR3 is CSVPNGRVAGELFF. In DNA form, the CDR3 reads TGCAGCGTGCCGAATGGGAGAGTAGCCGGGGAGCTGTTTTTT. The chain is built from TRBV29-1 and TRBJ2-2; tentatively, D is TRBD2 (5 bases). The CDR3 sequence is 14 residues long. Trimming stripped 6 bases from V and 6 bases from J, with 17 bases between. CDR1 and CDR2 from the germline V gene are SQVTM and ANQGSEA.